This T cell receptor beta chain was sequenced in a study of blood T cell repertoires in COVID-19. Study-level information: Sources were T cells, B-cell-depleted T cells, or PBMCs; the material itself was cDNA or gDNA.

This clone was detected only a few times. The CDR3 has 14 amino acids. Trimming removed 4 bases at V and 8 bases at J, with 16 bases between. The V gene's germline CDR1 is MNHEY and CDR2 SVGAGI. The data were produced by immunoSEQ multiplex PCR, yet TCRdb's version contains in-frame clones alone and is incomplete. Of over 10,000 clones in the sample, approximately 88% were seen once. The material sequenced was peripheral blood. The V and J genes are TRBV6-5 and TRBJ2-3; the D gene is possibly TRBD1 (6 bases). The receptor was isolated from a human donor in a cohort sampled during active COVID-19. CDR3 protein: CASSSKRRGFTQYF. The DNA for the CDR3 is TGTGCCAGCAGTTCCAAACGCAGGGGATTTACGCAGTATTTT.